A selection of T cell receptor beta chains follows, all from one sample in a study of blood T cell repertoires in COVID-19. Produced via immunoSEQ multiplex PCR; TCRdb's table is partial and in-frame only. The sample lists about 41,000 clones, 88% occurring once. The sample was peripheral blood. The receptors come from a human donor in a cohort sampled during active COVID-19. Both conserved end residues are part of each CDR3. D genes are given only for firm matches.

>TRBJ2-1|TRBD2|TRBV13
TGTGCCAGTGCACTAGCGGTTACCTCCTACAATGAGCAGTTCTTC
CASALAVTSYNEQFF
>TRBJ1-5|.|TRBV28
TGTGCCAGCAGTTCAGGAGGTTCCAATCAGCCCCAGCATTTT
CASSSGGSNQPQHF
>TRBJ2-7|TRBD2|TRBV9
TGTGCCAGCAGCGAAGGACTAGCGGGAGGCACTTTTGGGGACGAGCAGTACTTC
CASSEGLAGGTFGDEQYF
>TRBJ2-6|TRBD2|TRBV5-1
TGCGCCAGCAGCTTGATGGGACTAGCGGGAGGCTCAGGGGCCAACGTCCTGACTTTC
CASSLMGLAGGSGANVLTF
>TRBJ2-7|TRBD1|TRBV6-2/TRBV6-3
TGTGCCAGCAGTCCCCAGGACAGGGAATACGAGCAGTACTTC
CASSPQDREYEQYF
>TRBJ2-7|TRBD1|TRBV11-2
TGTGCCAGCAGCTTAGGACAGGGCGATTCCTACGAGCAGTACTTC
CASSLGQGDSYEQYF
>TRBJ1-2|.|TRBV6-6
TGTGCCAGCAGGGGGGCGTATGGCTACACCTTC
CASRGAYGYTF
>TRBJ2-2|.|TRBV12-1
TGTGCCAGTATGATGGTCATGCAGGGCGAGGTAACCGGGGAGCTGTTTTTT
CASMMVMQGEVTGELFF
>TRBJ2-1|TRBD2|TRBV7-3
TGTGCCAGCAGCAGGGGAGGGGGCTCTAGCGGGAGGTATACTGACTACAATGAGCAGTTCTTC
CASSRGGGSSGRYTDYNEQFF
>TRBJ2-7|.|TRBV28
TGTGCCAGCACTGAGGTCTTAAGGACGGGGGCCTACGAGCAGTACTTC
CASTEVLRTGAYEQYF
>TRBJ2-2|.|TRBV20-1
TGCAGTGCCTCAGTAAGAGGGGAGCTGTTTTTT
CSASVRGELFF
>TRBJ1-2|.|TRBV4-2
TGTGCCAGCAGCCAAGTTGGCGGGAGCATCAACTATGGCTACACCTTC
CASSQVGGSINYGYTF
>TRBJ2-5|.|TRBV5-4
TGTGCCAGCAGCCTACCCGGGACTCAAGAGACCCAGTACTTC
CASSLPGTQETQYF
>TRBJ1-5|.|TRBV28
TGTGCCAGCAGAGGTAGCAAGCAGCCCCAGCATTTT
CASRGSKQPQHF
>TRBJ1-2|.|TRBV10-3
TGTGCCACCTGGACAACAGGCCTGGGCTACACCTTC
CATWTTGLGYTF
>TRBJ1-2|TRBD1|TRBV6-6
TGTGCCAGCACCCGGACAGGGTATGGCTATGGCTACACCTTC
CASTRTGYGYGYTF
>TRBJ2-1|TRBD1|TRBV7-6
TGTGCCAGCAGCTTATCAGGGGGCGGGTACAATGAGCAGTTCTTC
CASSLSGGGYNEQFF